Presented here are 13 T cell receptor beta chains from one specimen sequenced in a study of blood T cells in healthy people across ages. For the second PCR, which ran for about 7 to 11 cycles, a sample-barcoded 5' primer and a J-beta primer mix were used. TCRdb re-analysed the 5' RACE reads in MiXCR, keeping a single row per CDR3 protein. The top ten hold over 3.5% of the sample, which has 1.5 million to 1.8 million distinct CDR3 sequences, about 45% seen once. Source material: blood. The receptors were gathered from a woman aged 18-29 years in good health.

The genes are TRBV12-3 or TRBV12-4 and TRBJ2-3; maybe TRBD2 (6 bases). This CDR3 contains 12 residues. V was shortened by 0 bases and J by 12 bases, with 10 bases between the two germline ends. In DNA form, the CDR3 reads TGTGCCAGCAGTTTAGCGGGAGGTTTCCAGTATTTT. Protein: CASSLAGGFQYF.

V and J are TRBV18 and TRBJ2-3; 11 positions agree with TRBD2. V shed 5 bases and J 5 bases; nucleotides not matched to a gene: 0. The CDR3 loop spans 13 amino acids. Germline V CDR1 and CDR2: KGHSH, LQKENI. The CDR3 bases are TGTGCCAGCTCAGGGACTAGCGGAGATACGCAGTATTTT. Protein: CASSGTSGDTQYF.

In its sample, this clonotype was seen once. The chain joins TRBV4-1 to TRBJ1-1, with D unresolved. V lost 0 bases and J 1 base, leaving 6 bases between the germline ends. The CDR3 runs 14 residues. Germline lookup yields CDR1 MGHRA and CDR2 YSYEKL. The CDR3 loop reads CASSQDLRNTEAFF. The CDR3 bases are TGCGCCAGCAGCCAAGATCTGAGGAACACTGAAGCTTTCTTT.

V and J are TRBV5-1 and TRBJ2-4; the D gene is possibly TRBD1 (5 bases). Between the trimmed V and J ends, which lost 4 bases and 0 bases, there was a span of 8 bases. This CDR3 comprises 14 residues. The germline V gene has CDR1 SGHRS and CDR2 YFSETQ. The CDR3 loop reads CASSQTVAKNIQYF. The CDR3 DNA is TGCGCCAGCAGCCAGACAGTAGCCAAAAACATTCAGTACTTC.

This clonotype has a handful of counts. CDR3: CSATLRDYSNQPQHF. The CDR3 region has the DNA TGCAGTGCTACCCTTAGGGATTATAGCAATCAGCCCCAGCATTTT. V is TRBV20-1 and J is TRBJ1-5; D ambiguous. V lost 4 bases, J lost 0 bases, and 13 bases lay in between. This CDR3 region has 15 residues. Per the germline V gene, CDR1 is DFQATT and CDR2 is SNEGSKA (reference sequence).

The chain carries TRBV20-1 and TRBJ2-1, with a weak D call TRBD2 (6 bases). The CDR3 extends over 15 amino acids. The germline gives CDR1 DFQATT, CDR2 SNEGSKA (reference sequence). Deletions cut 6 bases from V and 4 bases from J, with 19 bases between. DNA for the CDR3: TGCAGTGCGCCACCGGGACTCGAAGCGTACAATGAGCAGTTCTTC. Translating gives CSAPPGLEAYNEQFF.

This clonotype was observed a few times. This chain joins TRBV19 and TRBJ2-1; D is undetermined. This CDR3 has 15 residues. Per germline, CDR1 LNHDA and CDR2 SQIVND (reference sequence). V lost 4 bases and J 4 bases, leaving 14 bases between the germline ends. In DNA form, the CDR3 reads TGTGCCAGTAGTAAAATCGTGGTCCTTTACAATGAGCAGTTCTTC. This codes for CASSKIVVLYNEQFF.

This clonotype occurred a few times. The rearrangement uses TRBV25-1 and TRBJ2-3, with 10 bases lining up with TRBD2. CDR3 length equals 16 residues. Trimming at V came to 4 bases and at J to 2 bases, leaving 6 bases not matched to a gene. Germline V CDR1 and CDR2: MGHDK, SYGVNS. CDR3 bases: TGTGCCAGCAGTGCGACTAGCGGGCCATCCACAGATACGCAGTATTTT. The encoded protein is CASSATSGPSTDTQYF.

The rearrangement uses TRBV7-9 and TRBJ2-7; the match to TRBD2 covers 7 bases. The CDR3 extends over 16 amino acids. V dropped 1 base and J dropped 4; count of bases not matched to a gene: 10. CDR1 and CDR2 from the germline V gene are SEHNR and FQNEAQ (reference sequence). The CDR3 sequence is CASSLGVRTRSYEQYF. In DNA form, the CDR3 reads TGTGCCAGCAGCTTAGGGGTGCGGACTAGAAGTTACGAGCAGTACTTC.

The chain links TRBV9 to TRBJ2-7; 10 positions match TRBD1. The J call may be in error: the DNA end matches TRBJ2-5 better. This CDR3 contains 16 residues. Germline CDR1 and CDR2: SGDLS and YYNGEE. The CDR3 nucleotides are TGTGCCAGCAGCGACCCGGGACAGGGGCTTTCGGAGACCCAGTACTTC. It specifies CASSDPGQGLSETQYF.

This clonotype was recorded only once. CDR3 coding DNA: TGTGCCAGCTTATCCGAGTTGAGGACGCAGTATTTT. Its translation: CASLSELRTQYF. This chain joins TRBV10-3 and TRBJ2-3; the D is unclear. CDR1 and CDR2 from the germline V gene are ENHRY and SYGVKD. Trimming stripped 10 bases from V and 9 bases from J, with 17 bases between. This CDR3 is 12 amino acids long.

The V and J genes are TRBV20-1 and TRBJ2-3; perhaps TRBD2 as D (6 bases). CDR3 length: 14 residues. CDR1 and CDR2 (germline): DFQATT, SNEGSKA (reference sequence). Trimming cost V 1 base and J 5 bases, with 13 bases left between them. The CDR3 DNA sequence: TGCAGTGCTAGAGTCCGGCTAGCGCGAGATACGCAGTATTTT. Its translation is CSARVRLARDTQYF.

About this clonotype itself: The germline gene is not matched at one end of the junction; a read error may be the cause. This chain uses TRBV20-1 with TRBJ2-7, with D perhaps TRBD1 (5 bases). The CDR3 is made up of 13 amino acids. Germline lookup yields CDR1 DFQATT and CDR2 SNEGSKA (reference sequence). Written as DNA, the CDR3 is TGTACAGCAGGTGGGGCCGACTCCTACGAGCAGTACTTC. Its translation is CTAGGADSYEQYF.